The clone carrying this TCR beta chain was detected once. This sample stems from a study of blood T cell repertoires in COVID-19. Background on the study: Samples representing acute and convalescent COVID-19 were sourced from the United States, Italy and Spain.

Assay used: immunoSEQ multiplex PCR; TCRdb lists only in-frame clones, some missing. The top ten hold more than 15% of the sample, which has some 270,000 clones, about 80% seen once. J was trimmed by 6 bases and V by 7 bases; bases with no gene match: 8. CDR3 size: 14 residues. The Seattle site enrolled patients during active infection and followed them longitudinally. The TCR sequence derives from a person aged 65 to 85 with COVID-19, enrolled during active disease. The chain carries TRBV5-3 and TRBJ2-2; 8 bases are shared with TRBD2. TRBV5-3 is labeled an ORF, and its function is uncertain. The specimen was peripheral blood. CDR3 loop: CARGSSGSPGELFF. The CDR3 DNA reads as TGTGCCAGAGGGTCCAGCGGGAGTCCCGGGGAGCTGTTTTTT.